The T cell receptor beta chain under discussion was sequenced for a study of spatial heterogeneity in lung cancer. Study in general: TCR transcript abundance in tumor regions was strongly correlated with the T cell module score obtained from matched bulk RNA-seq. General study points: Tracking of tumor mutation counts was seen in expanded intratumoral alpha and beta TCR counts. Estimation of coverage gave values of around 6.7% for alpha and around 14% for beta chains in tumor T cells.

Unique molecular identifiers tagged every individual TCR cDNA molecule. In TCRdb, the 5' RACE reads were re-called with MiXCR into one record per CDR3 protein. The sample shows roughly 1,500 distinct CDR3 sequences, approximately 15% of them seen only once. Documented time point: sample taken at primary tumor resection. Sequencing of whole RNA from tumor, nontumor lung or frozen PBMC involved no sorting. By its share, this clonotype is medium-sized. Its antigen is not identified. This beta chain represents an off-target read in a library built for alpha chains; its size is of limited meaning. CDR1 and CDR2 (germline): SQVTM, ANQGSEA. This CDR3 spans 11 amino acids. The V end was cut by 4 bases, the J end by 3 bases, with 4 bases between.

The material was lung tumor tissue, obtained at surgery. The chain uses TRBV29-1 and TRBJ2-1; the D is unclear. This clonotype originated in a male donor with early-stage non-small cell lung cancer. The CDR3 here is CSVADYNEQFF. In nucleotides, the CDR3 is TGCAGCGTTGCCGACTACAATGAGCAGTTCTTC.